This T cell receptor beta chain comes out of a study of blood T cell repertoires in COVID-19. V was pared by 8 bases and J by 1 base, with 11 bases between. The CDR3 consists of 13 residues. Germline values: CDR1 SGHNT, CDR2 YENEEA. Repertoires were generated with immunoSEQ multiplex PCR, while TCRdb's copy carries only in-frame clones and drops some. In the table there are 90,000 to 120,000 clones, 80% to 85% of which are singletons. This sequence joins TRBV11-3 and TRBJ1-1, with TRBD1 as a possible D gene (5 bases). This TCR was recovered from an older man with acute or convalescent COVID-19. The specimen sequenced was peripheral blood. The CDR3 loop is CASRGAGNTEAFF. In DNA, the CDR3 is TGTGCCAGCCGCGGGGCCGGGAACACTGAAGCTTTCTTT.